This T cell receptor beta chain is drawn from a study of blood T cell repertoires in COVID-19. Overall study: Sites in the United States, Italy and Spain provided acute and convalescent COVID-19 samples.

Profiling relied on immunoSEQ multiplex PCR, and the TCRdb table lists in-frame clones only, not all of them. Of hundreds of thousands of clones listed, 87% are singletons. J lost 4 bases, V lost 5 bases, and 11 bases had no gene match. Germline V gene lookup returns CDR1 SGHTA and CDR2 FQGNSA. The CDR3 contains 16 residues. The sample consisted of PBMCs or T cells enriched from blood (not recorded which). The chain is built from TRBV7-2 and TRBJ1-2; 9 positions agree with TRBD1. This TCR was sampled from a woman in her late teens or twenties who had recovered from COVID-19. This CDR3 is CASSTHRGRVPYGYTF. CDR3 in DNA: TGTGCCAGCAGCACACACAGGGGGCGGGTCCCCTATGGCTACACCTTC.